Below are 18 T cell receptor beta chains sequenced from a single sample in a study of CD8 T cells in Susac syndrome. A quantity of roughly 0.5 to 1 ug RNA underwent reverse transcription using random hexamers. One entry per CDR3 protein results from TCRdb running MiXCR on the immunoSEQ multiplex PCR reads. The table has some 260,000 distinct CDR3 sequences, around 84% seen once; the top ten hold about 0.11%. The material sequenced was CD8+ T cells from PBMCs. All receptors derive from a human donor with multiple sclerosis.

This clonotype was observed a handful of times. The chain recombines TRBV6-4 with TRBJ2-1, with 12 bases fitting TRBD2. Trimming cost V 6 bases and J 6 bases; bases outside gene matches: 6. Germline V lookup: CDR1 MRHNA, CDR2 SNTAGT. The CDR3 totals 15 residues. The CDR3 DNA follows: TGTGCCAGCAGCTCTAGACTAGCGGGAGCCAATGAGCAGTTCTTC. It yields the protein CASSSRLAGANEQFF.

Comment on this clonotype: One end of the junction does not line up with germline, which may come from a read error. The V and J genes are TRBV5-1 and TRBJ2-7; TRBD2 matches 14 bases. The CDR3 has 19 residues. Germline lookup yields CDR1 SGHRS and CDR2 YFSETQ. CDR3 loop: CASSSVTSGRAIRSSEQYF. CDR3 DNA sequence: TGCGCCAGCAGCTCCGTGACTAGCGGGAGGGCCATTCGCTCCTCCGAGCAGTACTTC. The full variable domain, with the rest looked up from reference TRBV5-1 and TRBJ2-7, is KAGVTQTPRYLIKTRGQQVTLSCSPISGHRSVSWYQQTPGQGLQFLFEYFSETQRNKGNFPGRFSGRQFSNSRSEMNVSTLELGDSALYLCASSSVTSGRAIRSSEQYFGPGTRLTVT.

This chain links TRBV5-4 with TRBJ1-3, with D unresolved. The ends were cut back, 1 base at V and 1 base at J, with 9 bases in the middle. The CDR3 sequence is 15 residues long. Germline values: CDR1 SGHNT, CDR2 YYREEE (reference sequence). CDR3 region: CASSLKRESGNTIYF. CDR3 coding DNA: TGTGCCAGCAGCTTGAAACGGGAGTCTGGAAACACCATATATTTT.

This chain links TRBV5-6 with TRBJ1-1; D is ambiguous. Trimming took off 0 bases at V and 1 base at J, with 10 bases between the two ends. Germline V gene data show CDR1 as SGHDT and CDR2 as YYEEEE. The CDR3 is 15 residues long. The CDR3 DNA reads TGTGCCAGCAGCTTGGGTGCAGGATGGAACACTGAAGCTTTCTTT. Its protein product is CASSLGAGWNTEAFF.

The chain couples TRBV11-2 to TRBJ2-5, with TRBD2 identical over 14 bases. CDR1 and CDR2 from the germline V gene are SGHAT and FQNNGV. This CDR3 is built from 15 residues. After removal of 5 bases from V and 2 bases from J, the junction contained 1 base not matched to a gene. The CDR3 sequence is CASSRTSGGQETQYF. The DNA for the CDR3 is TGTGCCAGCAGCCGGACTAGCGGGGGGCAAGAGACCCAGTACTTC.

Written as DNA, the CDR3 is TGCAGCGCCGGGACAGGGAAATACGAACTGTTTTTT. Translated: CSAGTGKYELFF. The chain uses TRBV29-1 and TRBJ1-4; 9 bases line up with TRBD1. Germline CDR1 is SQVTM and CDR2 is ANQGSEA. This CDR3 has 12 residues. V lost 7 bases, J lost 12 bases, and 9 bases stayed unmatched.

This rearrangement joins TRBV20-1 to TRBJ2-7; possibly TRBD1 or TRBD2 for D (5 bases each). Germline V lookup: CDR1 DFQATT, CDR2 SNEGSKA (reference sequence). This CDR3 comprises 14 residues. V lost 6 bases to trimming and J lost 1 base, with 16 bases between them. For the CDR3, the DNA is TGCAGTGCGAGGGGCGCGAGGACTTCCTACGAGCAGTACTTC. Amino acid sequence: CSARGARTSYEQYF.

The chain uses TRBV6-5 and TRBJ2-4; D gene uncertain. The CDR3 has 13 residues. The germline CDR1 and CDR2 sequences are MNHEY and SVGAGI. V lost 11 bases, J lost 5 bases, and 16 bases lay in between. This chain's CDR3 is CAPMGGKQNIQYF. The CDR3 coding sequence is TGTGCCCCCATGGGTGGGAAACAAAACATTCAGTACTTC.

This clonotype has just a few counts. The genes are TRBV28 and TRBJ2-7, with 9 bases aligning to TRBD1. CDR3 length: 14 amino acids. V gave up 3 bases and J gave up 2 bases; unmatched junction bases: 2. Germline V gene sequence: CDR1 MDHEN, CDR2 SYDVKM. The CDR3 here is CASSFTGGTYEQYF. The CDR3, as DNA: TGTGCCAGCAGTTTTACAGGGGGCACCTACGAGCAGTACTTC.

The V call is TRBV3-1, the J call TRBJ2-1; D not certain. Germline V gene lookup returns CDR1 LGHDT and CDR2 YNNKEL (reference sequence). This CDR3 is built from 15 residues. V lost 0 bases and J lost 3, with 9 bases in between. The CDR3 here is CASSQDLGGYNEQFF. The CDR3 DNA reads TGTGCCAGCAGCCAAGATTTGGGCGGCTACAATGAGCAGTTCTTC.

This chain uses TRBV5-5 with TRBJ2-7; D is perhaps TRBD2 (7 bases). Per the germline V gene, CDR1 is SGHKS and CDR2 is YYEKEE (reference sequence). CDR3 size: 16 residues. V dropped 4 bases and J dropped 0 bases, with 17 bases sitting between them. The CDR3 loop is CASSPVRGPISYEQYF. DNA of the CDR3: TGTGCCAGCAGCCCCGTGCGGGGGCCGATCTCCTACGAGCAGTACTTC.

This chain joins TRBV12-5 and TRBJ2-7; maybe TRBD1 (6 bases). The CDR3 consists of 15 residues. Trimming took 5 bases from V and 2 from J, leaving 16 bases between them. In germline, CDR1 is LGHNT, CDR2 FRNRAP. CDR3 residues: CASGEDRPYPYEQYF. As DNA, the CDR3 is TGTGCTAGTGGTGAAGACAGGCCGTACCCCTACGAGCAGTACTTC.

This sequence joins TRBV15 and TRBJ2-7; possible D gene TRBD2, 6 bases. Trimming pared 5 bases from V and 6 bases from J, leaving 26 bases between. CDR1 LNHNV and CDR2 YYDKDF come from the germline V gene (reference sequence). This CDR3 comprises 17 residues. CDR3 region: CATSLGGDGTLNFEQYF. The CDR3 bases are TGTGCCACCAGCTTAGGAGGGGACGGGACCCTTAATTTCGAGCAGTACTTC.

The rearrangement joins TRBV4-2 to TRBJ2-7; possibly TRBD2 for D (5 bases). In germline, CDR1 is LGHNA, CDR2 YNFKEQ. V lost 1 base and J lost 3, with 22 bases in between. The CDR3 runs 18 residues. The CDR3 here is CASSQVWSGGSLNYEQYF. For the CDR3, the DNA is TGTGCCAGCAGCCAAGTCTGGAGCGGAGGCTCCCTTAACTACGAGCAGTACTTC.

J is TRBJ1-1 and V is TRBV20-1, with 7 bases identical to TRBD1. The CDR3 extends over 17 amino acids. Trimming cost V 5 bases and J 4 bases; bases outside gene matches: 19. CDR1 DFQATT and CDR2 SNEGSKA come from the germline V gene (reference sequence). As DNA, the CDR3 is TGCAGTGCTCGGAGCCAGTCTAGACAGGGAGGGGGCACTGAAGCTTTCTTT. Protein: CSARSQSRQGGGTEAFF.

This clonotype has a single count. The V call is TRBV7-9, the J call TRBJ2-3; D possibly corresponds to TRBD2 (6 bases). Germline values: CDR1 SEHNR, CDR2 FQNEAQ (reference sequence). V lost 6 bases and J lost 2, with 12 bases in between. This CDR3 is built from 14 residues. In nucleotides, the CDR3 is TGTGCCAGCAGTTATACGGGAGCCACAGATACGCAGTATTTT. Protein product: CASSYTGATDTQYF.

This clonotype was seen just once. DNA for the CDR3: TGTGCCAGCAGCCACCGGGACATACACACAGATACGCAGTATTTT. Protein: CASSHRDIHTDTQYF. The chain recombines TRBV11-2 with TRBJ2-3; a weak D match, TRBD1 (6 bases). V dropped 5 bases and J dropped 2 bases, with 14 bases sitting between them. The CDR3 is made up of 15 amino acids. CDR1 and CDR2 (germline): SGHAT, FQNNGV.

The V and J genes are TRBV9 and TRBJ1-3, with 11 bases aligning to TRBD1. The V segment lost 7 bases and the J segment 2 bases; nucleotides outside the gene matches: 2. The CDR3 sequence is 14 residues long. CDR1 is SGDLS, CDR2 YYNGEE, per germline. CDR3 amino acids: CASGTGGTGNTIYF. In nucleotides, the CDR3 is TGTGCCAGCGGGACAGGGGGGACTGGAAACACCATATATTTT.